A single sample is the source of the 27 T cell receptor beta chains below, sequenced in a study of radiation and T cells in renal cell carcinoma. Time point given: baseline pretreatment blood. Treatment indicated: 15 Gy SBRT to primary tumor, nephrectomy 4 weeks later. The repertoire was sequenced with immunoSEQ multiplex PCR; TCRdb's copy has only in-frame clones and lacks some. The sample carries about 140,000 clones, roughly 85% recorded once. Sequenced here: blood, sampled from a patient whose treatment included radiotherapy and nephrectomy. These receptors all come from a woman in her forties or fifties with renal cell carcinoma.

The chain combines TRBV5-6 with TRBJ1-2; possible D gene TRBD1, 6 bases. Germline V lookup: CDR1 SGHDT, CDR2 YYEEEE. The CDR3 consists of 13 residues. Deletions cut 4 bases from V and 4 bases from J, with 11 bases between. The CDR3 protein is CASSRDILYGYTF. As DNA, the CDR3 is TGTGCCAGCAGCCGGGACATACTCTATGGCTACACCTTC. Looking up the rest from reference TRBV5-6 and TRBJ1-2 gives the full variable domain: DAGVTQSPTHLIKTRGQQVTLRCSPKSGHDTVSWYQQALGQGPQFIFQYYEEEERQRGNFPDRFSGHQFPNYSSELNVNALLLGDSALYLCASSRDILYGYTFGSGTRLTVV.

There are a few counts of this clone. The genes are TRBV19 and TRBJ1-2; 8 nucleotides agree with TRBD1. Germline V gene sequence: CDR1 LNHDA, CDR2 SQIVND (reference sequence). CDR3 length: 14 amino acids. V lost 5 bases to trimming and J lost 4 bases; unmatched junction nucleotides: 6. The CDR3 here is CASSSRTGTYGYTF. In nucleotides, the CDR3 is TGTGCCAGTAGTTCCCGGACAGGGACCTATGGCTACACCTTC.

CDR3 in amino acids: CAWSALAPVSDEQYF. The CDR3 coding sequence is TGTGCCTGGAGTGCCCTCGCCCCAGTTAGCGACGAGCAGTACTTC. This chain uses TRBV30 with TRBJ2-7, with D maybe TRBD2 (5 bases). V gave up 1 base and J gave up 5 bases, with 18 bases separating them. This CDR3 has 15 amino acids. Germline V gene sequence: CDR1 GTSNPN, CDR2 SVGIG (reference sequence).

CDR3 bases: TGCGCCAGCAGCCAAGACAGGGGATACACTGAAGCTTTCTTT. As protein: CASSQDRGYTEAFF. This chain uses TRBV4-3 with TRBJ1-1; a possible D gene is TRBD1 (6 bases). Trimming cost V 0 bases and J 3 bases, with 8 bases left between them. Germline V gene lookup returns CDR1 LGHNA and CDR2 YSLEER. This CDR3 spans 14 amino acids.

This clone has just a few counts. The chain carries TRBV10-1 and TRBJ2-2; D is perhaps TRBD1 or TRBD2 (5 bases each). Trimming removed 10 bases from V and 5 bases from J, with 11 bases in between. The CDR3 is 12 residues long. Germline V gene sequence: CDR1 WNHNN, CDR2 SYGVQD (reference sequence). The CDR3 spells CATRGQTGELFF. For the CDR3, the DNA is TGCGCCACGAGGGGCCAAACCGGGGAGCTGTTTTTT.

This chain uses TRBV28 with TRBJ1-2; D gene uncertain. Germline CDR1 and CDR2: MDHEN and SYDVKM. This CDR3 is built from 14 residues. V was pared by 6 bases and J by 8 bases, with 19 bases between. The CDR3 protein is CASRSAGRVQGYTF. Written as DNA, the CDR3 is TGTGCCAGCAGGTCGGCCGGGAGGGTGCAGGGCTACACCTTC.

This rearrangement joins TRBV19 to TRBJ2-2, with D possibly being TRBD1 (6 bases). The CDR3 totals 14 residues. Germline V lookup: CDR1 LNHDA, CDR2 SQIVND (reference sequence). Trimming took 6 bases from V and 1 from J, leaving 9 bases between them. The CDR3 sequence: CASRLGGNTGELFF. The CDR3 coding sequence is TGTGCCAGTAGACTAGGGGGGAACACCGGGGAGCTGTTTTTT.

The genes are TRBV29-1 and TRBJ1-1; D is unclear. Germline lookup yields CDR1 SQVTM and CDR2 ANQGSEA. This CDR3 spans 12 amino acids. Trimming cost V 4 bases and J 8 bases, with 14 bases left between them. The CDR3 bases are TGCAGCGTTGGCGACACCCGGACGGAAGCTTTCTTT. Amino acid sequence: CSVGDTRTEAFF.

This clone has a single count. The V and J genes are TRBV19 and TRBJ1-5; 7 nucleotides align to TRBD1. CDR1 LNHDA and CDR2 SQIVND come from the germline V gene (reference sequence). Trimming at V came to 5 bases and at J to 3 bases, leaving 10 bases not matched to a gene. The length of the CDR3 is 16 residues. CDR3 sequence reads: CASSVLWTGDNQPQHF. The CDR3 DNA sequence: TGTGCCAGTAGTGTTCTCTGGACAGGCGACAATCAGCCCCAGCATTTT.

CDR3 DNA sequence: TGTGCCAGCAGCTTATGGCGGACGGGTACTGAAGCTTTCTTT. Its protein product is CASSLWRTGTEAFF. The chain recombines TRBV7-2 with TRBJ1-1; D gene ambiguous. This CDR3 has 14 residues. Trimming took 2 bases from V and 5 from J, leaving 12 bases between them. CDR1 is SGHTA, CDR2 FQGNSA, per germline.

This chain connects TRBV11-2 to TRBJ2-3; the match to TRBD2 covers 9 bases. This CDR3 spans 15 amino acids. Losses at the gene ends were 5 bases for V and 4 bases for J; bases not matched to a gene: 7. Germline CDR1 and CDR2: SGHAT and FQNNGV. The CDR3 coding sequence is TGTGCCAGCAGCCAGAATAGCGGGAGCGCAGATACGCAGTATTTT. Its protein is CASSQNSGSADTQYF.

Only a few counts were recorded for this clone. The rearrangement uses TRBV2 and TRBJ2-3; D is unclear. CDR1 and CDR2 (germline): SNHLY, FYNNEI. Trimming removed 4 bases at V and 0 bases at J, with 2 bases between. This CDR3 region has 12 residues. CDR3 region: CASSVSTDTQYF. For the CDR3, the DNA is TGTGCCAGCAGTGTAAGCACAGATACGCAGTATTTT.

This chain connects TRBV4-3 to TRBJ2-7, with D tentatively TRBD2 (7 bases). This CDR3 is built from 15 residues. Germline V gene data show CDR1 as LGHNA and CDR2 as YSLEER. V was clipped by 1 base and J by 4 bases, with 14 bases between them. The CDR3 loop is CASSQAVEGGYEQYF. Here the CDR3 DNA reads TGCGCCAGCAGCCAAGCGGTTGAGGGGGGGTACGAGCAGTACTTC.

This chain joins TRBV14 and TRBJ2-7, with a tentative D call TRBD1 (6 bases). Germline V gene data show CDR1 as SGHDN and CDR2 as FVKESK. Between the trimmed V and J ends, which lost 4 bases and 2 bases, there was a span of 24 bases. The CDR3 loop spans 18 amino acids. The CDR3 loop reads CASSPRGWDTERTYEQYF. The DNA of the CDR3 is TGTGCCAGCAGCCCACGCGGTTGGGACACCGAGAGGACCTACGAGCAGTACTTC. The variable domain in full, with the rest retrieved from reference TRBV14 and TRBJ2-7, is EAGVTQFPSHSVIEKGQTVTLRCDPISGHDNLYWYRRVMGKEIKFLLHFVKESKQDESGMPNNRFLAERTGGTYSTLKVQPAELEDSGVYFCASSPRGWDTERTYEQYFGPGTRLTVT.

This clone showed up just a few times. The J gene is TRBJ1-2, the V gene TRBV6-5; no definite D call. CDR1 is MNHEY, CDR2 SVGAGI, per germline. V dropped 0 bases and J dropped 11 bases, with 13 bases sitting between them. The CDR3 is 13 residues long. As DNA, the CDR3 is TGTGCCAGCAGTTACTCGAATGGGAAGGAATACACCTTC. As protein: CASSYSNGKEYTF.

The chain is built from TRBV5-1 and TRBJ1-6; D gene uncertain. The CDR3 runs to 16 residues. The V end was cut by 0 bases, the J end by 5 bases, with 12 bases between. CDR1 is SGHRS and CDR2 is YFSETQ in the germline V gene. The CDR3 loop reads CASSLVPGPDNSPLHF. The CDR3 region has the DNA TGCGCCAGCAGCTTGGTACCCGGGCCCGATAATTCACCCCTCCACTTT.

The CDR3 nucleotides are TGTGCCAGCAGTGAAGGGATCGGAAACACCATATATTTT. It is translated as CASSEGIGNTIYF. V gene TRBV6-4 combines with J gene TRBJ1-3; no reliable D call. Germline loops: CDR1 MRHNA, CDR2 SNTAGT. V was cut by 3 bases and J by 4 bases, with 7 bases left in between. CDR3 size: 13 residues.

This chain joins TRBV10-3 and TRBJ2-5, with 8 bases lining up with TRBD2. This CDR3 has 14 residues. Germline trimming cut 6 bases from V and 1 base from J; bases unmatched to any gene: 4. The V gene's germline CDR1 is ENHRY and CDR2 SYGVKD. CDR3 sequence (DNA): TGTGCCATCAGGGCTAGCGGGCCCCAAGAGACCCAGTACTTC. It translates to CAIRASGPQETQYF.

The V and J genes are TRBV28 and TRBJ2-3; D may match TRBD1 or TRBD2 (5 bases each). There are 16 residues in the CDR3. CDR1 and CDR2 (germline): MDHEN, SYDVKM. V dropped 1 base and J dropped 0 bases, with 11 bases sitting between them. The CDR3 loop is CASSLSYRTSTDTQYF. The DNA for the CDR3 is TGTGCCAGCAGTTTATCGTACAGGACTAGCACAGATACGCAGTATTTT.

The gene calls are TRBV29-1 and TRBJ1-2; 9 positions agree with TRBD1. Germline values: CDR1 SQVTM, CDR2 ANQGSEA. This CDR3 has 13 amino acids. The V and J ends lost 7 bases and 4 bases, in that order; junction bases with no gene match: 7. DNA for the CDR3: TGCAGCGCCGAAGGGACAGGGCTCTATGGCTACACCTTC. Translated, it gives CSAEGTGLYGYTF.

The chain employs TRBV5-6 and TRBJ2-3; no clear D gene. V was pared by 7 bases and J by 1 base, with 19 bases between. This CDR3 contains 16 residues. Per the germline V gene, CDR1 is SGHDT and CDR2 is YYEEEE. The CDR3 reads CASSLPVGSRTDTQYF. CDR3 bases: TGTGCCAGCTCCCTCCCGGTCGGCTCTCGCACAGATACGCAGTATTTT.

The chain recombines TRBV5-4 with TRBJ2-7; TRBD1 matches 7 bases. Per the germline V gene, CDR1 is SGHNT and CDR2 is YYREEE (reference sequence). The CDR3 is 13 residues long. V lost 2 bases and J lost 3; bases outside the gene matches: 2. The CDR3 nucleotides are TGTGCCAGCAGCTTAGGGGGCCTCTACGAGCAGTACTTC. It specifies CASSLGGLYEQYF.

The sample holds one count of this clone. V and J are TRBV11-2 and TRBJ1-3; 9 nucleotides line up with TRBD1. CDR3 length: 13 amino acids. Germline trimming cut 6 bases from V and 8 bases from J; bases unmatched to any gene: 5. In germline, CDR1 is SGHAT, CDR2 FQNNGV. The CDR3 protein is CASRRTGVHTIYF. CDR3 DNA: TGTGCCAGCAGGAGGACAGGGGTGCACACCATATATTTT.

The V and J genes are TRBV19 and TRBJ2-7; TRBD2 is a possible D gene (5 bases). V was pared by 5 bases and J by 3 bases, with 17 bases between. The CDR3 extends over 15 amino acids. Germline CDR1 is LNHDA and CDR2 is SQIVND (reference sequence). In nucleotides, the CDR3 is TGTGCCAGTAGTCCGACCCCCGAGCGGAGCTACGAGCAGTACTTC. This codes for CASSPTPERSYEQYF.

This clone has just a few counts. The chain couples TRBV2 to TRBJ2-7, with 10 bases lining up with TRBD1. The V and J ends lost 5 bases and 3 bases, in that order; junction bases with no gene match: 7. CDR3 length: 15 residues. The germline gives CDR1 SNHLY, CDR2 FYNNEI. The CDR3 spells CASSSPGQGLYEQYF. The CDR3 DNA reads TGTGCCAGCAGTTCCCCGGGACAGGGGCTCTACGAGCAGTACTTC.

V usage is TRBV28 and J usage is TRBJ1-2, with D unclear. Trimming cost V 5 bases and J 6 bases, with 10 bases left between them. Germline lookup yields CDR1 MDHEN and CDR2 SYDVKM. This CDR3 has 12 residues. The CDR3 spells CASSQAPDGYTF. CDR3 bases: TGTGCCAGCAGTCAAGCTCCAGATGGCTACACCTTC.

This clone was seen once. The rearrangement links TRBV7-2 to TRBJ1-2; no clear D gene. CDR1 is SGHTA, CDR2 FQGNSA, per germline. Trimming removed 1 base from V and 6 bases from J, with 9 bases in between. This CDR3 spans 13 amino acids. In nucleotides, the CDR3 is TGTGCCAGCAGCTTAGGGGTTTGGGATGGCTACACCTTC. Translating it yields CASSLGVWDGYTF. The variable domain in full, completed from reference TRBV7-2 and TRBJ1-2, reads GAGVSQSPSNKVTEKGKDVELRCDPISGHTALYWYRQSLGQGLEFLIYFQGNSAPDKSGLPSDRFSAERTGGSVSTLTIQRTQQEDSAVYLCASSLGVWDGYTFGSGTRLTVV.